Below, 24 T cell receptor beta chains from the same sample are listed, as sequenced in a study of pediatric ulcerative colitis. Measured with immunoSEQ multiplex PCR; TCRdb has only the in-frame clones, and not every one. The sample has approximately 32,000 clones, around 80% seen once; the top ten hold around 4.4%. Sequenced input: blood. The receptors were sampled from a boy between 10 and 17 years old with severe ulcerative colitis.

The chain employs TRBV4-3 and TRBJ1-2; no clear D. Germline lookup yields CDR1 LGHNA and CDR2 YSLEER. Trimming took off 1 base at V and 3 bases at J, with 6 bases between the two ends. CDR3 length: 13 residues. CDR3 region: CASSQGDYYGYTF. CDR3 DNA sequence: TGCGCCAGCAGCCAAGGTGACTACTATGGCTACACCTTC.

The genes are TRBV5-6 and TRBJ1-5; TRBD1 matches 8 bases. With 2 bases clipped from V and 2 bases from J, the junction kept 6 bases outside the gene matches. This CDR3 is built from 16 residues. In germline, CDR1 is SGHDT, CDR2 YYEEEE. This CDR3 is CASSFQSGGRNQPQHF. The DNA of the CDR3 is TGTGCCAGCAGCTTTCAATCAGGGGGCCGCAATCAGCCCCAGCATTTT.

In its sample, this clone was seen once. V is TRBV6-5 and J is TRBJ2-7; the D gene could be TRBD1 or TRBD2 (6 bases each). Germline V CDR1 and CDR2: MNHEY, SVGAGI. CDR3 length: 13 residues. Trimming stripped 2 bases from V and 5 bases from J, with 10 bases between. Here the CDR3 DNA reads TGTGCCAGCAGTTACGGGGGGCGCGACGAGCAGTACTTC. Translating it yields CASSYGGRDEQYF.

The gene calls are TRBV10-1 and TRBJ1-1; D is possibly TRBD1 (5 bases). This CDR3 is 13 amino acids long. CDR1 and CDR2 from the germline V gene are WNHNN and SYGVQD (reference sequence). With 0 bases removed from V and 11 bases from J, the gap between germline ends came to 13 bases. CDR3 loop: CASSESGGDGAFF. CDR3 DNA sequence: TGCGCCAGCAGTGAGTCGGGAGGGGACGGGGCTTTCTTT.

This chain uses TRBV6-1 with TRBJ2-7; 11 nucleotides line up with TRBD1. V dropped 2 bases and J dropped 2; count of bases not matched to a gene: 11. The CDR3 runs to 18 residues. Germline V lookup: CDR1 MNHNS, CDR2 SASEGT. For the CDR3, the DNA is TGTGCCAGCAGTGAACGGTATCGGACAGGGGGCCACCCCTACGAGCAGTACTTC. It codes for CASSERYRTGGHPYEQYF.

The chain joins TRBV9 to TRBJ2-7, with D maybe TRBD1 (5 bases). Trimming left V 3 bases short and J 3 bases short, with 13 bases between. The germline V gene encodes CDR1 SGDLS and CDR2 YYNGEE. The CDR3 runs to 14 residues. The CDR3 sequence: CASSASPTVYEQYF. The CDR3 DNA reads TGTGCCAGCAGCGCCTCTCCGACAGTCTACGAGCAGTACTTC. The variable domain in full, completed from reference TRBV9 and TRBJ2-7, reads DSGVTQTPKHLITATGQRVTLRCSPRSGDLSVYWYQQSLDQGLQFLIQYYNGEERAKGNILERFSAQQFPDLHSELNLSSLELGDSALYFCASSASPTVYEQYFGPGTRLTVT.

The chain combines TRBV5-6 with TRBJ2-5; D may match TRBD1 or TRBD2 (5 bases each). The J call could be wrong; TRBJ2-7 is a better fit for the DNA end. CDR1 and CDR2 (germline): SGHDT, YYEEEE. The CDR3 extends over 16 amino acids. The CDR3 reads CASSPELGTTPYEQYF. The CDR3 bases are TGTGCCAGCAGCCCCGAGTTAGGGACCACACCCTACGAGCAGTACTTC.

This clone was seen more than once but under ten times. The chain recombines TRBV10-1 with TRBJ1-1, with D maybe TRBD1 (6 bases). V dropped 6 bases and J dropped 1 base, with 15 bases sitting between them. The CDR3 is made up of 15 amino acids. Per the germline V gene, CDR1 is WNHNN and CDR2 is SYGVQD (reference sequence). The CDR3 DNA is TGCGCCAGCAGCCATCAGGGGTGGAGGAACACTGAAGCTTTCTTT. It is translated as CASSHQGWRNTEAFF.

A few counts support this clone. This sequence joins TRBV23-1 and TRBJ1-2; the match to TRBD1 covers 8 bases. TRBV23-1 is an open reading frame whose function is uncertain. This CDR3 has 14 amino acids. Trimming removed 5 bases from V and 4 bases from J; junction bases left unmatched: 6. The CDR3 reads CASSDRGSFYGYTF. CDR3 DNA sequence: TGCGCCAGCAGTGACAGGGGCTCTTTCTATGGCTACACCTTC.

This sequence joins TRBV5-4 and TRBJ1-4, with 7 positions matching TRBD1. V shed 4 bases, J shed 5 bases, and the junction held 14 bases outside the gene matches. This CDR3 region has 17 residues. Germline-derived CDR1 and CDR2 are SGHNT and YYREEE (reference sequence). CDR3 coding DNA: TGTGCCAGCAGCAGGACACTTCGCCGACAGGGAAATGAAAAACTGTTTTTT. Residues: CASSRTLRRQGNEKLFF.

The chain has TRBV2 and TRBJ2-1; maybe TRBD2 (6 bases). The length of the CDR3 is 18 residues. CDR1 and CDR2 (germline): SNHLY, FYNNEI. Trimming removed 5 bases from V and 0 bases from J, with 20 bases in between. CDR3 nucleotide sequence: TGTGCCAGCAGTCCTTTTCCGGGGGTTAAAAGCTCCTACAATGAGCAGTTCTTC. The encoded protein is CASSPFPGVKSSYNEQFF.

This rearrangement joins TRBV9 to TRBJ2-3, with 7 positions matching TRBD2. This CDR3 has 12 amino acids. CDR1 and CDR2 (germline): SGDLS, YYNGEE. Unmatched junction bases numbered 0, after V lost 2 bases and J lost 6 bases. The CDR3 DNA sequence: TGTGCCAGCAGCGTCGGGGGGGATACGCAGTATTTT. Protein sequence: CASSVGGDTQYF.

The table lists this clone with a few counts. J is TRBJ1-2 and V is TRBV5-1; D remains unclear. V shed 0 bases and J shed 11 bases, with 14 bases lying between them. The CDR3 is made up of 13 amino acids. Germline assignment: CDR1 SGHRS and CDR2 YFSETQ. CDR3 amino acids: CASSLGPVEEYTF. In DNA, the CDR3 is TGCGCCAGCAGCTTGGGTCCGGTGGAAGAATACACCTTC.

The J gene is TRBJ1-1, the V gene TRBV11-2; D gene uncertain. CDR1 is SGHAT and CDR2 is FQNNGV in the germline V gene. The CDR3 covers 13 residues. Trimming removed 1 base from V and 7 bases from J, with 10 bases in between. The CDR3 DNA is TGTGCCAGCAGCTTAGGTTATCTGAGTGAAGCTTTCTTT. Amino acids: CASSLGYLSEAFF.

The CDR3 sequence is CASSPLVGEAFF. CDR3 DNA: TGTGCCAGCTCACCCCTCGTGGGTGAAGCTTTCTTT. The chain links TRBV18 to TRBJ1-1; D is undetermined. CDR1 is KGHSH, CDR2 LQKENI, per germline. This CDR3 comprises 12 residues. Between the trimmed V and J ends, which lost 3 bases and 7 bases, there was a span of 9 bases.

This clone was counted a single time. CDR3 DNA: TGTGCCAGCACCGGGGGGACTGAAGCTTTCTTT. It specifies CASTGGTEAFF. V is TRBV6-5 and J is TRBJ1-1; tentatively, D is TRBD1 (5 bases). V shed 7 bases and J shed 5 bases, with 8 bases lying between them. This CDR3 region has 11 residues. Germline V gene lookup returns CDR1 MNHEY and CDR2 SVGAGI.

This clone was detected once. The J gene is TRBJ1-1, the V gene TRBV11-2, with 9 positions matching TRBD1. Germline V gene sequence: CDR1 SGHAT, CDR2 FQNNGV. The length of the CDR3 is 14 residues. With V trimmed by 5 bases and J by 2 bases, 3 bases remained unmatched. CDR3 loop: CASSLGQGNTEAFF. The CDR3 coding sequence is TGTGCCAGCAGCCTGGGACAGGGTAACACTGAAGCTTTCTTT.

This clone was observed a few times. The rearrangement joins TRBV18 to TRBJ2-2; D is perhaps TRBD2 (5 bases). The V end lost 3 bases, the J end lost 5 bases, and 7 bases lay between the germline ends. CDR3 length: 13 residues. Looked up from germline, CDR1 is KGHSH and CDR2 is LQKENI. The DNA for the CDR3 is TGTGCCAGCTCACCGGAGGCGACCGGGGAGCTGTTTTTT. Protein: CASSPEATGELFF.

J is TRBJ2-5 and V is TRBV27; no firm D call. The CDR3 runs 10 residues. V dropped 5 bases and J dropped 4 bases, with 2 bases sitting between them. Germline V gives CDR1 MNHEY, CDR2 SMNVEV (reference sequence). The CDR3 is CASSGETQYF. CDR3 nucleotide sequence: TGTGCCAGCAGTGGAGAGACCCAGTACTTC.

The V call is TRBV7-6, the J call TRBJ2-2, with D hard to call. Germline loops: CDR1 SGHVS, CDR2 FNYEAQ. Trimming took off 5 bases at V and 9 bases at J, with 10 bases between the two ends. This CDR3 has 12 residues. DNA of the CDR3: TGTGCCAGCAGCCCCGGCGGCCGGGAGCTGTTTTTT. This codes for CASSPGGRELFF.

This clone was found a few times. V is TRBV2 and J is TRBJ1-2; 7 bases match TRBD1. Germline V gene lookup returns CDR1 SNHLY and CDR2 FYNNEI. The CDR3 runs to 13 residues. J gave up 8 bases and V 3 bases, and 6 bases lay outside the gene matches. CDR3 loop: CASSDTGVFGYTF. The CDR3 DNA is TGTGCCAGCAGTGATACAGGGGTATTCGGCTACACCTTC.

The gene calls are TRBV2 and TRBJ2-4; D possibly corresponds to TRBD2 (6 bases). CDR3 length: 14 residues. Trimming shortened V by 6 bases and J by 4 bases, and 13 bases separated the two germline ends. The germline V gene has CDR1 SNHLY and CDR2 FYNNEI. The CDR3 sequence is CASREGTQKNIQYF. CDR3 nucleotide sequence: TGTGCCAGCAGGGAGGGGACCCAAAAAAACATTCAGTACTTC.

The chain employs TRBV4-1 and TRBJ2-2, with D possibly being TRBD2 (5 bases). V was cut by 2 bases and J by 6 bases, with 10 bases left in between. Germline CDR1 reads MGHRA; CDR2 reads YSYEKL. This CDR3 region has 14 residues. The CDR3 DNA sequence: TGCGCCAGCAGCCAAATGCTCGGGGCCGGGGAGCTGTTTTTT. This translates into CASSQMLGAGELFF.

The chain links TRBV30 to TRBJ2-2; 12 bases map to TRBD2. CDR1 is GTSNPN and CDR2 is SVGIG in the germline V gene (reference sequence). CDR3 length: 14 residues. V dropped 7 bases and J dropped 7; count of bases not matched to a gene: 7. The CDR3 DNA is TGTGCCTTGTCTAGCGGGGGGGCGGTCGGGGAGCTGTTTTTT. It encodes CALSSGGAVGELFF.